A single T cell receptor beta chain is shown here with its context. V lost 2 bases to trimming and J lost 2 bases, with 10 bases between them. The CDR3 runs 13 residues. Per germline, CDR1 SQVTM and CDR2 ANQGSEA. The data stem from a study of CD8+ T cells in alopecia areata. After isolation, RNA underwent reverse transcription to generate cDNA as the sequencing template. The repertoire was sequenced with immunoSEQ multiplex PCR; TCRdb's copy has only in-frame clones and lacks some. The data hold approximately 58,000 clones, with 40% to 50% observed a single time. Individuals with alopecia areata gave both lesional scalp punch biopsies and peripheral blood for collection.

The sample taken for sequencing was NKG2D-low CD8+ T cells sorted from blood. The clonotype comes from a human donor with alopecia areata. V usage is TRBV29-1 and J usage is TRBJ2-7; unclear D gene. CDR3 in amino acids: CSVEQAPPYEQYF. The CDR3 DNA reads TGCAGCGTTGAACAAGCGCCTCCCTACGAGCAGTACTTC.